This T cell receptor (beta chain) was documented in a study of CD8+CD57+ T cells in acquired aplastic anemia. Study-level results: Found in both controls and patients were 25 to 35 CD8+ CDR3 sequences.

In the case of this clonotype: Antigen: not known.

Both TCR beta VDJ combination and CDR3 sequence profiling were carried out. Genomic DNA was the template for this profiling. Via MiXCR, TCRdb re-called the reads, giving one row per CDR3 protein. The repertoire includes some 44,000 distinct CDR3 sequences, approximately 71% of them detected once, and about a quarter sits in the top ten. The TCR originated in a human donor in good health, serving as a control. What was sequenced was sorted CD4+, CD8+, or CD8+CD57+ T cells (not recorded which) from PBMCs.

The CDR3 DNA sequence: TGTGCCAGCAGCCCCCGGACAGGGGCCTACGAGCAGTACTTC. Its protein product is CASSPRTGAYEQYF. The chain recombines TRBV7-9 with TRBJ2-5; 9 bases fit TRBD1. The J call may be faulty, since TRBJ2-7 better matches the DNA end. The germline V gene encodes CDR1 SEHNR and CDR2 FQNEAQ (reference sequence). The CDR3 is 14 residues long.